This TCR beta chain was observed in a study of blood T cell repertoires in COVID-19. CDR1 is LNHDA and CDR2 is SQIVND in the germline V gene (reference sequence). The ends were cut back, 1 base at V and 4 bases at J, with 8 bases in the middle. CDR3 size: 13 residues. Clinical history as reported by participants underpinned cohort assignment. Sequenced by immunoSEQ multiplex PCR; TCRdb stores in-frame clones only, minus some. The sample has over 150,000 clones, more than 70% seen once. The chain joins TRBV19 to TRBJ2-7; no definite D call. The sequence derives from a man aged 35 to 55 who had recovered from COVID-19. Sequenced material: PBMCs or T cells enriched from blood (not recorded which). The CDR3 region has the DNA TGTGCCAGTAGTATAGGAGCCCATTACGAGCAGTACTTC. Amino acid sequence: CASSIGAHYEQYF.